The 15 T cell receptor beta chains listed next were all sequenced from one sample in a study of radiation and T cells in renal cell carcinoma. The data were produced by immunoSEQ multiplex PCR, yet TCRdb's version contains in-frame clones alone and is incomplete. Of about 150,000 clones listed, about 88% are singletons. The time point is: baseline pretreatment blood. Documented treatment: 15 Gy SBRT to primary tumor, nephrectomy 4 weeks later. The material sequenced was blood, taken from a patient whose treatment included radiotherapy and nephrectomy. All receptors derive from a woman in her seventies with renal cell carcinoma.

This rearrangement joins TRBV4-3 to TRBJ1-1; D may be TRBD1 (5 bases). The length of the CDR3 is 15 residues. In germline, CDR1 is LGHNA, CDR2 YSLEER. V was trimmed by 0 bases and J by 1 base, leaving 9 bases between them. The CDR3 region has the DNA TGCGCCAGCAGCCAAGACGACAGACCGAACACTGAAGCTTTCTTT. This sequence encodes CASSQDDRPNTEAFF.

CDR3 nucleotides: TGTGCCAGCAGTTACTTTCAGGGCGCAGGGGGGGAGCAGTACTTC. This encodes CASSYFQGAGGEQYF. The chain recombines TRBV6-5 with TRBJ2-7, with D possibly TRBD1 on 7 matching bases. This CDR3 spans 15 amino acids. The V end was cut by 1 base, the J end by 7 bases, with 17 bases between. Germline values: CDR1 MNHEY, CDR2 SVGAGI.

J is TRBJ2-5 and V is TRBV9; 8 bases align to TRBD2. The CDR3 contains 15 residues. Per germline, CDR1 SGDLS and CDR2 YYNGEE. Germline trimming cut 3 bases from V and 7 bases from J; bases unmatched to any gene: 11. The chain's CDR3 is CASSAPGLGGGTQYF. The CDR3, as DNA: TGTGCCAGCAGCGCCCCGGGACTAGGGGGAGGGACCCAGTACTTC. Based on the CDR3 plus reference TRBV9 and TRBJ2-5, the full variable domain is DSGVTQTPKHLITATGQRVTLRCSPRSGDLSVYWYQQSLDQGLQFLIQYYNGEERAKGNILERFSAQQFPDLHSELNLSSLELGDSALYFCASSAPGLGGGTQYFGPGTRLLVL.

This clone has a handful of counts. The CDR3 protein is CASSLDADTQYF. The CDR3 bases are TGTGCCAGCAGCTTGGATGCAGATACGCAGTATTTT. The chain carries TRBV5-4 and TRBJ2-3; D ambiguous. The CDR3 is 12 amino acids. CDR1 and CDR2 (germline): SGHNT, YYREEE (reference sequence). The V end lost 0 bases, the J end lost 4 bases, and 3 bases lay between the germline ends.

The rearrangement links TRBV7-2 to TRBJ1-5; 7 positions agree with TRBD1. Looked up from germline, CDR1 is SGHTA and CDR2 is FQGNSA. Trimming removed 5 bases from V and 0 bases from J; junction bases left unmatched: 10. This CDR3 is built from 17 residues. As DNA, the CDR3 is TGTGCCAGCAGCACTCGGGACAGCTCCCTTAGCAATCAGCCCCAGCATTTT. Translated, it gives CASSTRDSSLSNQPQHF.

The V gene is TRBV15, the J gene TRBJ2-7; no clear D. Germline V gene sequence: CDR1 LNHNV, CDR2 YYDKDF (reference sequence). This CDR3 is 13 amino acids long. The ends were cut back, 4 bases at V and 5 bases at J, with 12 bases in the middle. The CDR3 is CATSMRLQDEQYF. The DNA for the CDR3 is TGTGCCACCAGCATGAGGCTGCAGGACGAGCAGTACTTC.

The genes are TRBV4-1 and TRBJ2-7; the D gene is possibly TRBD1 (6 bases). Trimming removed 2 bases at V and 2 bases at J, with 13 bases between. Germline CDR1 reads MGHRA; CDR2 reads YSYEKL. The CDR3 extends over 15 amino acids. The CDR3 sequence is CASSQPTRGTYEQYF. CDR3 coding DNA: TGCGCCAGCAGCCAACCTACCAGGGGAACCTACGAGCAGTACTTC.

The rearrangement joins TRBV5-1 to TRBJ1-5; TRBD1 aligns across 7 bases. The CDR3 sequence is 15 residues long. The germline V gene encodes CDR1 SGHRS and CDR2 YFSETQ. Trimming at V came to 1 base and at J to 2 bases, leaving 3 bases not matched to a gene. CDR3 DNA sequence: TGCGCCAGCAGCTTGACAGGGGCTGGCAATCAGCCCCAGCATTTT. It codes for CASSLTGAGNQPQHF.

This sequence joins TRBV4-1 and TRBJ2-3; 12 nucleotides line up with TRBD2. The CDR3 runs to 16 residues. After removal of 4 bases from V and 2 bases from J, the junction contained 4 bases not matched to a gene. Germline-derived CDR1 and CDR2 are MGHRA and YSYEKL. The CDR3 reads CASSPTSGGFTDTQYF. In DNA, the CDR3 is TGCGCCAGCAGCCCTACTAGCGGGGGGTTCACAGATACGCAGTATTTT.

The chain carries TRBV7-9 and TRBJ1-2, with a tentative D call TRBD1 (5 bases). V was shortened by 5 bases and J by 7 bases, with 17 bases between the two germline ends. The CDR3 loop spans 14 amino acids. The V gene's germline CDR1 is SEHNR and CDR2 FQNEAQ (reference sequence). CDR3 amino acids: CASSQTGLLGGYTF. CDR3 sequence (DNA): TGTGCCAGCAGCCAAACGGGACTCCTGGGTGGCTACACCTTC.

The chain joins TRBV4-1 to TRBJ2-5; D unresolved. The V gene lost 3 bases and the J gene lost 5 bases, with 19 bases spanning the gap. The CDR3 runs 16 residues. The germline CDR1 and CDR2 sequences are MGHRA and YSYEKL. The CDR3 nucleotides read TGCGCCAGCAGCCAGCTTAGGGTAGGGTATGGGGAGACCCAGTACTTC. Translated: CASSQLRVGYGETQYF.

V is TRBV2 and J is TRBJ2-3, with unresolved D. Germline CDR1 reads SNHLY; CDR2 reads FYNNEI. The CDR3 contains 11 residues. The V and J ends lost 2 bases and 8 bases respectively, with 5 bases between them. As DNA, the CDR3 is TGTGCCAGCAGTGAACCAGCTACGCAGTATTTT. Its translation: CASSEPATQYF.

J is TRBJ1-5 and V is TRBV25-1; possibly TRBD1 for D (6 bases). This CDR3 contains 15 residues. V lost 4 bases to trimming and J lost 0 bases, with 10 bases between them. Per the germline V gene, CDR1 is MGHDK and CDR2 is SYGVNS. The CDR3 protein is CASSAAGASNQPQHF. CDR3 nucleotide sequence: TGTGCCAGCAGTGCGGCAGGGGCTAGCAATCAGCCCCAGCATTTT. The full variable domain, its missing parts supplied by reference TRBV25-1 and TRBJ1-5, is EADIYQTPRYLVIGTGKKITLECSQTMGHDKMYWYQQDPGMELHLIHYSYGVNSTEKGDLSSESTVSRIRTEHFPLTLESARPSHTSQYLCASSAAGASNQPQHFGDGTRLSIL.

This clone was counted a few times. This chain uses TRBV19 with TRBJ1-1; no definite D call. Deletions cut 5 bases from V and 7 bases from J, with 14 bases between. Germline V gene sequence: CDR1 LNHDA, CDR2 SQIVND (reference sequence). The CDR3 has 13 amino acids. DNA of the CDR3: TGTGCCAGTAGTTCTCGCCTAGGGAGTGAAGCTTTCTTT. It translates to CASSSRLGSEAFF.

The chain combines TRBV11-3 with TRBJ1-5, with D perhaps matching TRBD1 (5 bases). Germline V gene data show CDR1 as SGHNT and CDR2 as YENEEA. V shed 5 bases and J shed 1 base, with 12 bases lying between them. The CDR3 is 15 amino acids. The CDR3 spells CASSPRGGSNQPQHF. CDR3 coding DNA: TGTGCCAGCAGCCCAAGGGGTGGGAGCAATCAGCCCCAGCATTTT.